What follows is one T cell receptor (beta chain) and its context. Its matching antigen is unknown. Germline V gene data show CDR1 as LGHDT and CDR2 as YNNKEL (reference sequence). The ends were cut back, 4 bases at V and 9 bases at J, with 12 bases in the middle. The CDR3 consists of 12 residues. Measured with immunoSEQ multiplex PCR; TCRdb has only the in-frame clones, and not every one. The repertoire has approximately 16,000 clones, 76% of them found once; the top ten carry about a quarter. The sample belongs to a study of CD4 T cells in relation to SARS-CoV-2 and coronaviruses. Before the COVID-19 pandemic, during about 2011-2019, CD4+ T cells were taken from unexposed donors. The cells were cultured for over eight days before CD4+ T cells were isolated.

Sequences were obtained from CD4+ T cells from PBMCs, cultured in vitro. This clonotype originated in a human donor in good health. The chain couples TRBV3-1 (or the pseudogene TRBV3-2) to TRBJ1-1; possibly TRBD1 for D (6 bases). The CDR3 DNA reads TGTGCCAGCAGCCTTTCCGGACAGCAAGCTTTCTTT. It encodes CASSLSGQQAFF.